The source of this T cell receptor (beta chain) is a study of metastatic and nonmetastatic thyroid tumors. Looking at the study overall: Samples came from malignant and benign thyroid patients, and repertoires were compared across blood and tumor or nodule tissue.

Study-level results: The reported finding was significantly higher TCR beta diversity in malignant thyroid tumors relative to benign nodules, in blood and tumor.

Points on this clone: Its antigen is undetermined.

Thyroid surgery took place with no prior treatment in any patient. This CDR3 contains 15 residues. The V gene end was trimmed by 6 bases and the J gene end by 4 bases; junction bases not matched to a gene: 3. Germline V gene sequence: CDR1 MRHNA, CDR2 SNTAGT. Original handling: It was from CDR3 differences across clinicopathological groups that a distant-metastasis classifier for papillary thyroid cancer was built. Using MiXCR, TCRdb re-called clones from the PCR reads. The V and J calls follow TCRdb's processing rather than the paper's. In the table there are 15,000 to 20,000 clones, 30% to 40% of which are singletons.

This TCR derives from a female donor with papillary thyroid cancer or a benign thyroid nodule (not recorded which). Some clones in this sample may be carry-over from other donors' samples. Sequencing was done on a sample of tumor tissue. The chain combines TRBV6-4 with TRBJ2-2; TRBD2 agrees at 12 bases. Here the CDR3 reads CASSQTSGSTGELFF. In DNA, the CDR3 is TGTGCCAGCAGCCAGACTAGCGGGAGCACCGGGGAGCTGTTTTTT.